These T cell receptor beta chains were read from a single sample in a study of blood T cells in healthy people across ages. TCRdb ran MiXCR on the 5' RACE reads and lists one entry per CDR3 protein. The sample has 540,000 or so distinct CDR3 sequences, more than 45% seen once. The sample was blood. Receptors were obtained from an elderly man in good health. Both conserved end residues are part of each CDR3. The D gene is left open where the match is weak. A clone size is listed for some rows: how often the clone was seen (once, few, many), or a class if it is expanded.

TRBJ1-1,TRBV6-2/TRBV6-3,.,.,CASSYSARGLSEAFF,TGTGCCAGCAGTTACTCGGCCAGGGGACTATCTGAAGCTTTCTTT
TRBJ2-7,TRBV7-9,few,.,CASSLVAESYEQYF,TGTGCCAGCAGCTTAGTGGCGGAGTCCTACGAGCAGTACTTC
TRBJ2-3,TRBV28,.,.,CASSFPGSADTQYF,TGTGCCAGCAGTTTTCCGGGCAGCGCGGATACGCAGTATTTT
TRBJ2-5,TRBV7-2,.,.,CASSLLSRSGGTQYF,TGTGCCAGCAGCTTACTATCCCGCTCCGGTGGGACCCAGTACTTC
TRBJ2-3,TRBV10-3,few,.,CATTSREGTDTQYF,TGTGCCACGACCTCCCGGGAAGGCACAGATACGCAGTATTTT
TRBJ2-3,TRBV3-1,.,TRBD1,CASSHYRGPDTQYF,TGTGCCAGCAGCCACTACAGGGGCCCAGATACGCAGTATTTT
TRBJ2-6,TRBV20-1,few,.,CSASVVSGANVLTF,TGCAGTGCTAGTGTGGTCTCTGGGGCCAACGTCCTGACTTTC
TRBJ2-1,TRBV4-1,.,TRBD2,CASSPIGLAGGYEQFF,TGCGCCAGCAGCCCTATCGGACTAGCGGGGGGGTATGAGCAGTTCTTC
TRBJ2-3,TRBV9,.,.,CASSVGSEPPGTQYF,TGTGCCAGCAGCGTAGGGTCGGAGCCCCCGGGAACGCAGTATTTT
TRBJ2-1,TRBV5-1,few,TRBD2,CATRLAGSSYNEQFF,TGCGCCACCCGACTAGCGGGAAGTTCCTACAATGAGCAGTTCTTC
TRBJ1-6,TRBV9,.,.,CASSLGLLVGSPLHF,TGTGCCAGCAGCTTAGGACTCCTAGTAGGCTCACCCCTCCACTTT
TRBJ1-1,TRBV7-2,.,.,CASSLGAGEAPEAFF,TGTGCCAGCAGCTTAGGCGCAGGGGAGGCCCCTGAAGCTTTCTTT
TRBJ2-1,TRBV9,.,TRBD2,CASSVALSGGGNEQFF,TGTGCCAGCAGCGTAGCGTTATCGGGGGGAGGAAATGAGCAGTTCTTC
TRBJ2-1,TRBV7-9,many,TRBD1,CASSPHGGQGPGGQFF,TGTGCCAGCAGCCCGCACGGAGGACAGGGGCCTGGGGGGCAGTTCTTC
TRBJ2-3,TRBV14,.,.,CASSQGPVRTDTQYF,TGTGCCAGCAGCCAAGGTCCGGTTAGGACAGATACGCAGTATTTT
TRBJ2-7,TRBV20-1,.,.,CSATVQGYEQYF,TGCAGTGCCACGGTACAGGGCTACGAGCAGTACTTC
TRBJ2-5,TRBV6-2/TRBV6-3,.,.,CASSTGDRSSETQYF,TGTGCCAGCAGTACGGGCGACAGATCTTCTGAGACCCAGTACTTC
TRBJ2-1,TRBV20-1,.,.,CSARETGRAYNEQFF,TGCAGTGCTAGAGAAACCGGGAGAGCCTACAATGAGCAGTTCTTC
TRBJ2-1,TRBV9,.,.,CASSVSGTTLNEQFF,TGTGCCAGCAGCGTATCCGGGACAACTCTGAATGAGCAGTTCTTC